This entry is about one T cell receptor (beta chain). The antigen is unknown. The data were obtained in a study of T cells expressing NK-cell markers. Across the study: Sorted CD3+CD56+NKG2C+, CD3+CD56+NKG2C- and CD3+CD56-NKG2C+ T-cell subsets were beta-chain profiled.

Study conclusions and caveats: As a fraction of CD8+ T cells, dominant NKG2C+ clonotypes reached roughly 1.0-7.5% in 5 to 7 donors.

Germline-derived CDR1 and CDR2 are SQVTM and ANQGSEA. The CDR3 is 11 amino acids. TCRdb re-called the 5' RACE reads and gives one entry per CDR3 protein, without DNA. The repertoire table contains 250,000 or so distinct CDR3 sequences. Sequenced sample: blood T cells: a sorted CD56 or NKG2C T cell subset, CD4+ or CD8+ T cells, or bulk PBMC T cells (not recorded which). The TCR was taken from a woman aged 18 to 75 in good health. The chain couples TRBV29-1 to TRBJ2-7; checking the TCRdb D call of TRBD2 is not possible without DNA. The CDR3: CSVEREHEQYF.